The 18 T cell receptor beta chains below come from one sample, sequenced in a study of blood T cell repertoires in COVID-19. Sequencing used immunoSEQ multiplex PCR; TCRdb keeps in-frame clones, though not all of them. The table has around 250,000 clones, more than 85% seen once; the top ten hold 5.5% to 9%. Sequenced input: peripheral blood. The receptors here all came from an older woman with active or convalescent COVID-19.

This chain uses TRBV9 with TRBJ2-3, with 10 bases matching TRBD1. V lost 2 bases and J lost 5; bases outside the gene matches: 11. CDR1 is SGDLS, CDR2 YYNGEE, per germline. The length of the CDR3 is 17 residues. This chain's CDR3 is CASSVPTGGVRGDTQYF. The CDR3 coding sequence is TGTGCCAGCAGCGTTCCGACAGGGGGCGTTCGGGGAGATACGCAGTATTTT.

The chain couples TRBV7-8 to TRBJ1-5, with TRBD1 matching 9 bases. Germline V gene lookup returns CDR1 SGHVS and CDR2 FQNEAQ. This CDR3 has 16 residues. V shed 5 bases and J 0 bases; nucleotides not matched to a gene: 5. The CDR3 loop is CASSRWTGDSNQPQHF. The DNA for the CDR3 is TGTGCCAGCAGCCGATGGACAGGGGATAGCAATCAGCCCCAGCATTTT.

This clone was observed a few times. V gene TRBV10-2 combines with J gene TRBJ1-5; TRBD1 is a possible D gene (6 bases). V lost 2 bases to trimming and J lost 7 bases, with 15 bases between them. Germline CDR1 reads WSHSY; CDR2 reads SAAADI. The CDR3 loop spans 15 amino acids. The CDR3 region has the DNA TGCGCCAGCAGTGAGCCAGGGGAGGGAGGCCAGCCCCAGCATTTT. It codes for CASSEPGEGGQPQHF.

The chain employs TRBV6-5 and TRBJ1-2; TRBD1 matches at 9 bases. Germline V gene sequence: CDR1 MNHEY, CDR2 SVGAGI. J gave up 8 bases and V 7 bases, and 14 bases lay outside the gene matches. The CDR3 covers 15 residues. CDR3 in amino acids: CASITPTGGPGGYTF. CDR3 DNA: TGTGCCAGCATCACTCCGACAGGGGGTCCGGGGGGCTACACCTTC.

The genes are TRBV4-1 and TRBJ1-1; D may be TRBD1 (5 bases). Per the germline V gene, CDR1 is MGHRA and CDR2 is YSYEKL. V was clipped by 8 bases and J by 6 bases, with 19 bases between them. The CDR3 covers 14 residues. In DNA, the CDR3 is TGCGCCAGCGAAATAGACCCCTCGGGGGCTGAAGCTTTCTTT. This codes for CASEIDPSGAEAFF.

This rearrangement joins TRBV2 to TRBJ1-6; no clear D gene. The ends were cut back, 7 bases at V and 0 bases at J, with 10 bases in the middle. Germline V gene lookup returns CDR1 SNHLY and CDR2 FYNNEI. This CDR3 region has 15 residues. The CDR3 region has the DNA TGTGCCAGCACTGCGGTAGACTCCTATAATTCACCCCTCCACTTT. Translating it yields CASTAVDSYNSPLHF.

CDR3 DNA sequence: TGTGCCAGCAGCCCAGGGACAGGAGGGTTACAGCCCCAGCATTTT. It specifies CASSPGTGGLQPQHF. V is TRBV11-2 and J is TRBJ1-5; 8 bases are a match to TRBD1. From germline, CDR1 is SGHAT and CDR2 FQNNGV. There are 15 residues in the CDR3. V gave up 5 bases and J gave up 7 bases; unmatched junction bases: 10. Full variable domain (missing parts from reference TRBV11-2 and TRBJ1-5): EAGVAQSPRYKIIEKRQSVAFWCNPISGHATLYWYQQILGQGPKLLIQFQNNGVVDDSQLPKDRFSAERLKGVDSTLKIQPAKLEDSAVYLCASSPGTGGLQPQHFGDGTRLSIL.

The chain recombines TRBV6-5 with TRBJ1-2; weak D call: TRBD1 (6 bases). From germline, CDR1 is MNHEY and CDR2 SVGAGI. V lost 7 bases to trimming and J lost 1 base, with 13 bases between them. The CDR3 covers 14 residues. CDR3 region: CASTVLQGNYGYTF. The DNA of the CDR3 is TGTGCCAGCACGGTCTTACAGGGTAACTATGGCTACACCTTC.

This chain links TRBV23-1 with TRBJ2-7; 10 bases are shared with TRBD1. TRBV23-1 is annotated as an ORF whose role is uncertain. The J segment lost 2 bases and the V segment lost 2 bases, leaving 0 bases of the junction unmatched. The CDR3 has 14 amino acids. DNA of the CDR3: TGCGCCAGCAGTCAAGGGACAGGGGCCTACGAGCAGTACTTC. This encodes CASSQGTGAYEQYF.

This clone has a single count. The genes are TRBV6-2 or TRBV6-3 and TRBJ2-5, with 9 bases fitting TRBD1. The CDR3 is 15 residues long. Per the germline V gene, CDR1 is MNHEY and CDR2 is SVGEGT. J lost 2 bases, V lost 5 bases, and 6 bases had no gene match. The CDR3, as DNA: TGTGCCAGCAGTAAAGGGGGACAGGGACAAGAGACCCAGTACTTC. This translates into CASSKGGQGQETQYF.

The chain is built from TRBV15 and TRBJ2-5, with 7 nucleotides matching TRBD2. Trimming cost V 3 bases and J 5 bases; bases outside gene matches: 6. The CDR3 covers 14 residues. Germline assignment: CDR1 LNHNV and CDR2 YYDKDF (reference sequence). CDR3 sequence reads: CATSRGGVMETQYF. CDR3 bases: TGTGCCACCAGCAGGGGGGGGGTGATGGAGACCCAGTACTTC.

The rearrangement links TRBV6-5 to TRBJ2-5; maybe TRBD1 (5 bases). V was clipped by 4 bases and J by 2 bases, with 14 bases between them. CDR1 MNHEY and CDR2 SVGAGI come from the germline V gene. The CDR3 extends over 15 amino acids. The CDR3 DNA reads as TGTGCCAGCAGTTTATGGCAGGGAATGCAAGAGACCCAGTACTTC. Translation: CASSLWQGMQETQYF.

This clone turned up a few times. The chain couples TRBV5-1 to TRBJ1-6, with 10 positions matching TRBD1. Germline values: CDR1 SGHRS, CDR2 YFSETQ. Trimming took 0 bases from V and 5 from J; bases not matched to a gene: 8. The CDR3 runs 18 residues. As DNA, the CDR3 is TGCGCCAGCAGCTTGGCCCCGGGACAGGGGCTTCATAATTCACCCCTCCACTTT. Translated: CASSLAPGQGLHNSPLHF.

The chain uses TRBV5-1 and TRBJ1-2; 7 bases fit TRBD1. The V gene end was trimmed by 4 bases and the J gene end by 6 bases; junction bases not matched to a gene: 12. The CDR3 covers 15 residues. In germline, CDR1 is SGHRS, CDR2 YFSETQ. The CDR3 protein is CASSQIDRELDGYTF. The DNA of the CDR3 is TGCGCCAGCAGCCAAATCGACAGGGAACTGGATGGCTACACCTTC.

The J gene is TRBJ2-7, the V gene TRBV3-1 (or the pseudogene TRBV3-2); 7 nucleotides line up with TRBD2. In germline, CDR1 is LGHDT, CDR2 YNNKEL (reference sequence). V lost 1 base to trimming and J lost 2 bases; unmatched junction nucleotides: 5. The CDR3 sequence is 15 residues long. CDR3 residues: CASSQGGGRAYEQYF. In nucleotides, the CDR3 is TGTGCCAGCAGCCAAGGGGGGGGAAGGGCCTACGAGCAGTACTTC.

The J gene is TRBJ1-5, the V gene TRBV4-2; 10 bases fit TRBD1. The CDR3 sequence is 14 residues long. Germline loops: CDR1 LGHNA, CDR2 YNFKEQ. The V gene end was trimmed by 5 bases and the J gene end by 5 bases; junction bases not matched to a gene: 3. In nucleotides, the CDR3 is TGTGCCAGCAGCGGGACAGGGGCGGATCAGCCCCAGCATTTT. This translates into CASSGTGADQPQHF.

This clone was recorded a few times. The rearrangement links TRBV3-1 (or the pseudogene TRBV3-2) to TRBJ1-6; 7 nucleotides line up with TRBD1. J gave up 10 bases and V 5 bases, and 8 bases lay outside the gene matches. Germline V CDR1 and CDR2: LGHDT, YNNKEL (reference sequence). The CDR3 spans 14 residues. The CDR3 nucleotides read TGTGCCAGCAGCTTCAGACAGGGAGGATCACCCCTCCACTTT. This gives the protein CASSFRQGGSPLHF.

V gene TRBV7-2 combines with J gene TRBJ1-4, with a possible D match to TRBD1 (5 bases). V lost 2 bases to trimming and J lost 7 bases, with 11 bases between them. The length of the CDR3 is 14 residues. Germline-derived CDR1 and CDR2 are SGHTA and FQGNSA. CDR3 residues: CASSLSGGGEKLFF. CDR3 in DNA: TGTGCCAGCAGCTTATCCGGGGGGGGTGAAAAACTGTTTTTT.